The subject of this entry is one T cell receptor beta chain. The antigen remains unidentified. The identical CDR3 is also encoded by other nucleotide sequences in the sample. The record originates from a study of shared clonotypes between healthy human individuals. Terminally differentiated effector memory CD45RA+ cells were excluded from the naive CD8 cells, which were CD45RO-negative and positively selected for CCR7. The input for sorted-subset replicate PCRs was about 200 ng DNA, around 30,000 T cell genomes. Assay used: immunoSEQ multiplex PCR; TCRdb lists only in-frame clones, some missing. The repertoire has over 2 million clones, about 95% of them found once; the top ten carry around 1.1%. V dropped 5 bases and J dropped 5 bases, with 13 bases sitting between them. There are 13 residues in the CDR3. Germline CDR1 and CDR2: SGDLS and YYNGEE. Study-level points and caveats: Memory subsets generally showed smaller estimated richness than naive subsets did. Lower generation probabilities were found for non-shared clonotypes than for those shared by all four donors.

The clonotype originates from a man between 18 and 29 years old in good health. Sequences were obtained from naive CD8+ T cells sorted from blood. The rearrangement links TRBV9 to TRBJ1-1, with D perhaps TRBD1 (6 bases). CDR3 sequence: CASSLGGSTEAFF. The DNA for the CDR3 is TGTGCCAGCAGTTTAGGGGGTAGTACTGAAGCTTTCTTT.